The T cell receptor (beta chain) described here comes from a study of CDR3 diversity in severe acne (dated by TCRdb to about 2019). Spanning cysteine to phenylalanine, the CDR3 consists of 15 amino acids. Only the CDR3 region is kept as DNA, spanning 45 bases read in frame from base 1. Between the V and J ends, shortened by 2 bases and 0 bases respectively, the junction contains 9 bases. Per the germline V gene, SNHLY is the CDR1 and FYNNEI is the CDR2. Of note for this clonotype: Its antigen has not been determined. The record has no base qualities; no much larger clone is one base away.

The library relied on PCR. Data came from an Illumina HiSeq 2000. TCRdb cleaned the public reads at Q25 with fastp, built clones with MiXCR and kept in-frame beta chains. Rows matching on CDR3 protein sequence are summarized as one entry with the most common DNA and genes. This sample is represented by some 84,000 distinct CDR3 sequences; approximately 52% of them were singletons. The ten most abundant clones make up around 9.1% of the sample. The rearranged chain carries TRBV2 and TRBJ2-3; the D gene lacks a confident call. The sequencing sample was made of blood. The clonotype originates from a male donor in good health, serving as a control. The CDR3 here reads CASSERGSSTDTQYF. The DNA reads as follows: TGTGCCAGCAGTGAAAGAGGCAGTAGCACAGATACGCAGTATTTT.